Following are 32 T cell receptor beta chains from one sample sequenced in a study of shared clonotypes between healthy human individuals. The method was immunoSEQ multiplex PCR; TCRdb's version includes in-frame clones alone and lacks a portion of them. This table has about half a million clones, roughly 80% appearing once. Sample: PBMCs. The receptors derive from a woman aged 40 to 55 in good health. Some clones in this sample may be carry-over from other donors' samples.

The chain carries TRBV7-9 and TRBJ1-5; D is unresolved. CDR1 and CDR2 (germline): SEHNR, FQNEAQ (reference sequence). The ends were cut back, 6 bases at V and 5 bases at J, with 11 bases in the middle. CDR3 length: 13 amino acids. CDR3 DNA: TGTGCCAGCAGTTTTGACGGGGATCAGCCCCAGCATTTT. Protein sequence: CASSFDGDQPQHF.

The V call is TRBV10-2, the J call TRBJ2-5; 7 bases agree with TRBD1. This CDR3 is built from 14 residues. The V gene's germline CDR1 is WSHSY and CDR2 SAAADI. V was pared by 5 bases and J by 2 bases, with 5 bases of the junction left unmatched. This CDR3 is CASSKQGPQETQYF. Written as DNA, the CDR3 is TGCGCCAGCAGTAAACAGGGGCCGCAAGAGACCCAGTACTTC.

V and J are TRBV28 and TRBJ2-3, with 8 nucleotides matching TRBD2. The CDR3 spans 15 residues. V trimming: 5 bases; J trimming: 3 bases; junction bases outside the gene matches: 7. In germline, CDR1 is MDHEN, CDR2 SYDVKM. CDR3 DNA sequence: TGTGCCAGCAGTGTCTCGGGAGGGTGGACAGATACGCAGTATTTT. This gives the protein CASSVSGGWTDTQYF.

CDR3 amino acids: CASSQGLAGAGELFF. The CDR3 DNA sequence: TGTGCCAGCAGCCAAGGACTAGCGGGAGCCGGGGAGCTGTTTTTT. V gene TRBV7-7 combines with J gene TRBJ2-2, with 13 nucleotides matching TRBD2. From germline, CDR1 is SSHAT and CDR2 FNYEAQ (reference sequence). This CDR3 contains 15 residues. With 5 bases clipped from V and 6 bases from J, the junction kept 3 bases outside the gene matches. The full variable domain, in which reference TRBV7-7 and TRBJ2-2 provide the parts outside the CDR3, is GAGVSQSPRYKVTKRGQDVTLRCDPISSHATLYWYQQALGQGPEFLTYFNYEAQPDKSGLPSDRFSAERPEGSISTLTIQRTEQRDSAMYRCASSQGLAGAGELFFGEGSRLTVL.

The chain has TRBV2 and TRBJ2-5; D not certain. The CDR3 consists of 13 residues. Per germline, CDR1 SNHLY and CDR2 FYNNEI. Trimming cost V 4 bases and J 1 base, with 7 bases left between them. CDR3 in DNA: TGTGCCAGCAGTGCCACCCTCCAAGAGACCCAGTACTTC. This sequence encodes CASSATLQETQYF.

This clone was observed a single time. This rearrangement joins TRBV19 to TRBJ2-5, with D hard to call. V lost 4 bases, J lost 5 bases, and 8 bases lay in between. Germline CDR1 and CDR2: LNHDA and SQIVND (reference sequence). CDR3 length: 12 amino acids. The CDR3 nucleotides are TGTGCCAGTAGTACACCAACGGAGACCCAGTACTTC. This gives the protein CASSTPTETQYF.

The V call is TRBV5-8, the J call TRBJ1-4; 9 nucleotides agree with TRBD1. Trimming took 4 bases from V and 7 from J; bases not matched to a gene: 11. This CDR3 is built from 16 residues. The germline V gene encodes CDR1 SGHTS and CDR2 YDEGEE. The CDR3 loop reads CASSATRPGQGEKLFF. The CDR3 DNA reads as TGTGCCAGCAGCGCCACCCGGCCGGGACAGGGTGAAAAACTGTTTTTT.

As for this clone: This sequence may be a read error, since a much larger clone differs from it by one base. Additional DNA sequences in this sample encode the identical CDR3. This chain uses TRBV9 with TRBJ2-7, with 11 nucleotides matching TRBD2. The CDR3 consists of 16 residues. Germline V gene data show CDR1 as SGDLS and CDR2 as YYNGEE. DNA of the CDR3: TGCGCCAGCAGCGTAGGCCTAGCGGGAGGTAACGACGAGCAGTACTTC. Amino acid sequence: CASSVGLAGGNDEQYF.

A single count supports this clone. The chain joins TRBV5-6 to TRBJ2-4; no firm D call. The CDR3 runs to 14 residues. The V end lost 4 bases, the J end lost 0 bases, and 8 bases lay between the germline ends. The germline gives CDR1 SGHDT, CDR2 YYEEEE. CDR3 amino acids: CASSPVGAKNIQYF. The DNA for the CDR3 is TGTGCCAGCAGCCCGGTTGGAGCCAAAAACATTCAGTACTTC.

This clone was observed a single time. The chain has TRBV19 and TRBJ2-3; TRBD1 matches 7 bases. The CDR3 has 15 amino acids. Germline values: CDR1 LNHDA, CDR2 SQIVND (reference sequence). With V trimmed by 6 bases and J by 2 bases, 8 bases remained unmatched. CDR3 nucleotides: TGTGCCAGTAGCCCCCGGGACAGCTTCACAGATACGCAGTATTTT. Its protein is CASSPRDSFTDTQYF.

The chain carries TRBV7-3 and TRBJ2-6; D gene uncertain. Germline CDR1 reads SGHTA; CDR2 reads FQGTGA. Trimming took off 5 bases at V and 2 bases at J, with 16 bases between the two ends. This CDR3 region has 17 residues. Here the CDR3 reads CASSPRVVNTGANVLTF. CDR3 nucleotides: TGTGCCAGCAGCCCGCGAGTGGTTAATACTGGGGCCAACGTCCTGACTTTC.

This sequence joins TRBV29-1 and TRBJ2-1, with 11 nucleotides matching TRBD2. Germline V gives CDR1 SQVTM, CDR2 ANQGSEA. J was trimmed by 8 bases and V by 1 base; bases with no gene match: 19. The CDR3 is made up of 19 amino acids. The CDR3 nucleotides are TGCAGCGTTGAAGGTGTTTTGGGGGCTCTAGCGGGAGGATATGATGAGCAGTTCTTC. Its translation: CSVEGVLGALAGGYDEQFF.

The rearrangement links TRBV4-3 to TRBJ2-1, with TRBD1 matching 11 bases. The germline V gene has CDR1 LGHNA and CDR2 YSLEER. V was pared by 0 bases and J by 12 bases, with 13 bases of the junction left unmatched. CDR3 size: 17 residues. CDR3 region: CASSQETPGQGETGQFF. The CDR3 DNA follows: TGCGCCAGCAGCCAAGAAACTCCGGGACAGGGGGAAACTGGGCAGTTCTTC.

V gene TRBV30 combines with J gene TRBJ2-1, with D perhaps TRBD1 (5 bases). The CDR3 spans 12 residues. The ends were cut back, 1 base at V and 12 bases at J, with 13 bases in the middle. Per the germline V gene, CDR1 is GTSNPN and CDR2 is SVGIG (reference sequence). Here the CDR3 DNA reads TGTGCCTGGAGTGCCAGGGAATTGGTGCAGTTCTTC. This codes for CAWSARELVQFF.

About this clone itself: This likely reflects a read error, since a far larger clone is one base away. The same CDR3 also results from other DNA sequences found in this sample. CDR3 residues: CASSVDRTQETQYF. In DNA form, the CDR3 reads TGTGCCAGCAGCGTCGACAGAACCCAAGAAACCCAGTACTTC. The genes are TRBV9 and TRBJ2-5, with D possibly TRBD1 on 5 matching bases. Germline V CDR1 and CDR2: SGDLS, YYNGEE. The CDR3 is 14 amino acids.

The chain combines TRBV28 with TRBJ1-2; 7 bases agree with TRBD1. The J segment lost 0 bases and the V segment lost 6 bases, leaving 7 bases of the junction unmatched. The CDR3 spans 15 residues. Germline V lookup: CDR1 MDHEN, CDR2 SYDVKM. The DNA of the CDR3 is TGTGCCAGCAGGGGACGGGACAGATCTAACTATGGCTACACCTTC. It is translated as CASRGRDRSNYGYTF.

This chain uses TRBV6-1 with TRBJ2-3; the match to TRBD1 covers 11 bases. Germline CDR1 and CDR2: MNHNS and SASEGT. The CDR3 loop spans 15 amino acids. The ends lost 7 bases at V and 3 bases at J; junction bases unmatched: 6. As DNA, the CDR3 is TGTGCCAGCAACCTCGGGACAGGGGGTACAGATACGCAGTATTTT. It specifies CASNLGTGGTDTQYF.

With regard to this clone: This likely came from a read error, as a far larger clone is one base away. The same CDR3 can be traced to other DNA sequences in this sample. The V and J genes are TRBV30 and TRBJ1-2; D remains unclear. This CDR3 region has 13 residues. The V end was cut by 0 bases, the J end by 7 bases, with 12 bases between. Germline assignment: CDR1 GTSNPN and CDR2 SVGIG (reference sequence). CDR3 bases: TGTGCCTGGAGTGTATCCCTTATTGGTGGCTACACCTTC. Protein: CAWSVSLIGGYTF.

This clone was seen a few times. A much bigger clone sits one base away, suggesting this may be a read error. The chain recombines TRBV4-3 with TRBJ1-2; TRBD1 is a possible D gene (5 bases). CDR3 size: 16 residues. Germline V gene data show CDR1 as LGHNA and CDR2 as YSLEER. The V gene lost 1 base and the J gene lost 8 bases, with 20 bases spanning the gap. The CDR3 sequence is CASSQVPLGRGEGYTF. In DNA, the CDR3 is TGCGCCAGCAGCCAAGTCCCCCTGGGACGCGGGGAGGGCTACACCTTC.

The V and J genes are TRBV28 and TRBJ2-7; the D gene is possibly TRBD2 (5 bases). The CDR3 is 14 residues long. V lost 5 bases and J 0 bases, leaving 11 bases between the germline ends. Germline-derived CDR1 and CDR2 are MDHEN and SYDVKM. CDR3: CASSLPGISYEQYF. Written as DNA, the CDR3 is TGTGCCAGCAGTCTCCCGGGAATCTCCTACGAGCAGTACTTC.

A note on this clone: This is likely an artifact of a read error, given a far larger clone one base away. At the DNA level, this CDR3 is encoded by other sequences in the same sample as well. The CDR3, as DNA: TGCGCAAGCAGCCAAACAGGGAAGTCTAGGTATGGCTACACCTTC. It encodes CASSQTGKSRYGYTF. The rearrangement uses TRBV4-1 and TRBJ1-2, with D possibly being TRBD1 (6 bases). The CDR3 loop spans 15 amino acids. In germline, CDR1 is MGHRA, CDR2 YSYEKL.

This chain links TRBV2 with TRBJ1-2; D gene ambiguous. Trimming stripped 8 bases from V and 9 bases from J, with 19 bases between. In germline, CDR1 is SNHLY, CDR2 FYNNEI. The CDR3 extends over 13 amino acids. CDR3 loop: CASFWFTLDRYTF. DNA for the CDR3: TGTGCCAGCTTTTGGTTCACCCTCGATCGCTACACCTTC.

The rearrangement joins TRBV29-1 to TRBJ2-3; maybe TRBD2 (5 bases). V was shortened by 3 bases and J by 0 bases, with 10 bases between the two germline ends. The CDR3 length is 14 residues. Germline values: CDR1 SQVTM, CDR2 ANQGSEA. CDR3 sequence reads: CSVDRRGSTDTQYF. In DNA form, the CDR3 reads TGCAGCGTTGATCGACGGGGTAGCACAGATACGCAGTATTTT.

The rearrangement joins TRBV11-1 to TRBJ1-1, with D possibly being TRBD1 (6 bases). The CDR3 covers 15 residues. Germline CDR1 reads SGHAT; CDR2 reads FQDESV (reference sequence). Trimming took off 4 bases at V and 3 bases at J, with 15 bases between the two ends. The CDR3 nucleotides are TGTGCCAGCAGCTGGGGGCGCGGGGGCCACACTGAAGCTTTCTTT. Protein product: CASSWGRGGHTEAFF.

As regards this clone: This likely came from a read error, as a far larger clone is one base away. The J gene is TRBJ1-1, the V gene TRBV9; 10 nucleotides agree with TRBD1. V trimming: 3 bases; J trimming: 5 bases; junction bases outside the gene matches: 7. The germline V gene encodes CDR1 SGDLS and CDR2 YYNGEE. The CDR3 is 15 residues long. As DNA, the CDR3 is TGTGCCAGCAGCGGACGGACAGGGGGGAGTACTGAAGCTTTCTTT. Residues: CASSGRTGGSTEAFF.

A single count supports this clone. The rearrangement joins TRBV7-2 to TRBJ2-5, with 8 bases identical to TRBD2. The CDR3 is 14 residues long. J was trimmed by 5 bases and V by 4 bases; bases with no gene match: 6. The germline V gene encodes CDR1 SGHTA and CDR2 FQGNSA. CDR3 in amino acids: CASSSAGVRETQYF. Written as DNA, the CDR3 is TGTGCCAGCAGCTCAGCGGGAGTTCGGGAGACCCAGTACTTC. The complete variable domain, with remaining parts taken from reference TRBV7-2 and TRBJ2-5, reads GAGVSQSPSNKVTEKGKDVELRCDPISGHTALYWYRQSLGQGLEFLIYFQGNSAPDKSGLPSDRFSAERTGGSVSTLTIQRTQQEDSAVYLCASSSAGVRETQYFGPGTRLLVL.

This chain uses TRBV6-5 with TRBJ1-1, with a tentative D call TRBD1 (6 bases). Trimming stripped 5 bases from V and 4 bases from J, with 8 bases between. From germline, CDR1 is MNHEY and CDR2 SVGAGI. CDR3 size: 12 residues. In DNA form, the CDR3 reads TGTGCCAGCAGTACAGGGCTCACTGAAGCTTTCTTT. It encodes CASSTGLTEAFF.

CDR3 region: CASSLRDSEAFF. The CDR3 region has the DNA TGTGCCAGCTCCCTCAGGGATTCTGAAGCTTTCTTT. J is TRBJ1-1 and V is TRBV18, with D possibly being TRBD1 (5 bases). Germline values: CDR1 KGHSH, CDR2 LQKENI. V gave up 6 bases and J gave up 6 bases, with 11 bases separating them. There are 12 residues in the CDR3.

Regarding this clone: This sequence is one base from a far larger clone and is likely a read error. The same CDR3 can be traced to other DNA sequences in this sample. This chain uses TRBV30 with TRBJ1-1; D possibly corresponds to TRBD1 (6 bases). The ends were cut back, 4 bases at V and 0 bases at J, with 12 bases in the middle. Germline CDR1 reads GTSNPN; CDR2 reads SVGIG (reference sequence). The CDR3 covers 14 residues. The CDR3 protein is CAWKAGHLNTEAFF. The DNA of the CDR3 is TGTGCCTGGAAAGCGGGACATCTGAACACTGAAGCTTTCTTT.

This chain uses TRBV28 with TRBJ1-3; D ambiguous. The CDR3 spans 12 residues. Germline loops: CDR1 MDHEN, CDR2 SYDVKM. The V end lost 6 bases, the J end lost 3 bases, and 6 bases lay between the germline ends. CDR3 sequence (DNA): TGTGCCAGCAGGGCGGATGGAAACACCATATATTTT. This codes for CASRADGNTIYF.

This clone was found once. The chain is built from TRBV27 and TRBJ2-3; TRBD2 agrees at 11 bases. This CDR3 contains 15 residues. The junction had 2 bases not matched to a gene; V was cut back by 4 bases and J by 2 bases. CDR1 is MNHEY and CDR2 is SMNVEV in the germline V gene (reference sequence). The CDR3 DNA reads TGTGCCAGCAGTTCGGGACTAGCGGCCACAGATACGCAGTATTTT. Translating gives CASSSGLAATDTQYF.

In this sample, this clone turned up a few times. The J gene is TRBJ1-1, the V gene TRBV6-4, with 8 positions matching TRBD1. J gave up 8 bases and V 0 bases, and 8 bases lay outside the gene matches. The CDR3 sequence is 15 residues long. Germline V gene lookup returns CDR1 MRHNA and CDR2 SNTAGT. The CDR3 here is CASSDSADREGEAFF. In DNA, the CDR3 is TGTGCCAGCAGTGACTCGGCGGACAGGGAGGGGGAAGCTTTCTTT.